The 27 T cell receptor beta chains listed next were all sequenced from one sample in a study of cytomegalovirus exposure and HLA in healthy donors. PCR amplification relied on 60 Vbeta primers (plus 13 Jbeta primers). Here immunoSEQ multiplex PCR was the method, and the copy in TCRdb shows in-frame clones only, minus some. The repertoire holds approximately 140,000 clones, with approximately 80% as singletons. Sequences were obtained from PBMCs. These receptors were taken from a woman aged 40 to 55 in good health and CMV-seropositive.

The chain has TRBV27 and TRBJ2-3; 11 positions match TRBD1. Germline CDR1 and CDR2: MNHEY and SMNVEV (reference sequence). J lost 4 bases, V lost 5 bases, and 5 bases had no gene match. This CDR3 is built from 15 residues. This CDR3 reads CASSLRTGGADTQYF. The CDR3 DNA sequence: TGTGCCAGCAGTCTCCGGACAGGGGGCGCAGATACGCAGTATTTT.

V usage is TRBV6-5 and J usage is TRBJ1-1; D might be TRBD1 (6 bases). The CDR3 consists of 14 residues. Per the germline V gene, CDR1 is MNHEY and CDR2 is SVGAGI. The germline V and J ends were trimmed by 5 bases and 1 base, with 11 bases remaining between them. The DNA for the CDR3 is TGTGCCAGCAGTCCACAACAGGGGAACACTGAAGCTTTCTTT. It is translated as CASSPQQGNTEAFF.

The V and J genes are TRBV7-9 and TRBJ2-7; tentative D call: TRBD2 (5 bases). V was trimmed by 5 bases and J by 6 bases, leaving 11 bases between them. CDR1 SEHNR and CDR2 FQNEAQ come from the germline V gene (reference sequence). CDR3 length equals 12 residues. CDR3 amino acids: CASSLGGSEQYF. CDR3 DNA: TGTGCCAGCAGCCTCGGAGGAAGCGAGCAGTACTTC.

This chain joins TRBV28 and TRBJ2-5; the D gene is possibly TRBD1 (5 bases). CDR1 and CDR2 from the germline V gene are MDHEN and SYDVKM. V was clipped by 9 bases and J by 1 base, with 9 bases between them. This CDR3 has 12 residues. CDR3: CASHRLQETQYF. CDR3 coding DNA: TGTGCCAGTCACAGGCTCCAAGAGACCCAGTACTTC.

V is TRBV5-1 and J is TRBJ2-2, with 10 nucleotides matching TRBD2. The CDR3 runs 16 residues. Losses at the gene ends were 5 bases for V and 7 bases for J; bases not matched to a gene: 11. Germline loops: CDR1 SGHRS, CDR2 YFSETQ. Written as DNA, the CDR3 is TGCGCCAGCAGGAGAACGTCTAGCGGGAGTCACGGGGAGCTGTTTTTT. This encodes CASRRTSSGSHGELFF. The complete variable domain, with remaining parts taken from reference TRBV5-1 and TRBJ2-2, reads KAGVTQTPRYLIKTRGQQVTLSCSPISGHRSVSWYQQTPGQGLQFLFEYFSETQRNKGNFPGRFSGRQFSNSRSEMNVSTLELGDSALYLCASRRTSSGSHGELFFGEGSRLTVL.

This chain uses TRBV6-1 with TRBJ1-4; 9 nucleotides align to TRBD1. CDR1 MNHNS and CDR2 SASEGT come from the germline V gene. CDR3 length: 15 residues. The trim removed 7 bases at V and 8 bases at J, leaving 11 bases unmatched. The CDR3 DNA sequence: TGTGCCAGCATTCACCAGACAGGGGGTCAAGAAAAACTGTTTTTT. Its translation is CASIHQTGGQEKLFF.

The chain employs TRBV9 and TRBJ2-3; TRBD2 agrees at 12 bases. Germline CDR1 SGDLS, CDR2 YYNGEE. V was pared by 4 bases and J by 6 bases, with 9 bases of the junction left unmatched. The CDR3 runs to 16 residues. In nucleotides, the CDR3 is TGTGCCAGCAGCCCCCGGACTAGCGGGGCCGGGGATACGCAGTATTTT. It yields the protein CASSPRTSGAGDTQYF. Filled out from reference TRBV9 and TRBJ2-3, the complete variable domain reads DSGVTQTPKHLITATGQRVTLRCSPRSGDLSVYWYQQSLDQGLQFLIQYYNGEERAKGNILERFSAQQFPDLHSELNLSSLELGDSALYFCASSPRTSGAGDTQYFGPGTRLTVL.

The chain has TRBV27 and TRBJ2-1; tentative D call: TRBD1 (5 bases). Germline CDR1 and CDR2: MNHEY and SMNVEV (reference sequence). Between the trimmed V and J ends, which lost 6 bases and 3 bases, there was a span of 12 bases. CDR3 length equals 14 residues. The CDR3 nucleotides read TGTGCCAGCAGCCCTTTGGACAACTACAATGAGCAGTTCTTC. Amino acids: CASSPLDNYNEQFF.

J is TRBJ2-3 and V is TRBV7-2, with 9 bases that match TRBD1. Germline V gene lookup returns CDR1 SGHTA and CDR2 FQGNSA. The CDR3 length is 15 residues. With 5 bases clipped from V and 3 bases from J, the junction kept 6 bases outside the gene matches. CDR3 DNA sequence: TGTGCCAGCAGCCCACAGGGGGCGCAAACAGATACGCAGTATTTT. It is translated as CASSPQGAQTDTQYF.

This clone was seen a handful of times. The chain employs TRBV7-6 and TRBJ2-2; 9 bases match TRBD1. This CDR3 spans 15 amino acids. CDR1 SGHVS and CDR2 FNYEAQ come from the germline V gene. V gave up 5 bases and J gave up 5 bases; unmatched junction bases: 6. CDR3 residues: CASSPRTGETGELFF. CDR3 coding DNA: TGTGCCAGCAGCCCCCGGACAGGGGAAACCGGGGAGCTGTTTTTT.

The chain recombines TRBV6-5 with TRBJ1-1; D not certain. This CDR3 comprises 15 residues. V lost 0 bases to trimming and J lost 2 bases, with 10 bases between them. Germline CDR1 MNHEY, CDR2 SVGAGI. The CDR3 DNA follows: TGTGCCAGCAGTTACTCTCCGGGGATAAACACTGAAGCTTTCTTT. Its translation: CASSYSPGINTEAFF.

The chain carries TRBV18 and TRBJ1-5; a possible D gene is TRBD1 (6 bases). Germline V gene lookup returns CDR1 KGHSH and CDR2 LQKENI. The CDR3 length is 15 residues. V dropped 3 bases and J dropped 8 bases, with 17 bases sitting between them. This CDR3 reads CASSPRGGGDEPQHF. For the CDR3, the DNA is TGTGCCAGCTCACCCCGAGGGGGGGGCGACGAGCCCCAGCATTTT.

CDR3 sequence reads: CASSPSSTDTQYF. CDR3 DNA sequence: TGTGCCAGCAGTCCCTCTAGCACAGATACGCAGTATTTT. V gene TRBV7-9 combines with J gene TRBJ2-3; no firm D call. The V gene lost 6 bases and the J gene lost 0 bases, with 7 bases spanning the gap. The CDR3 is made up of 13 amino acids. Germline loops: CDR1 SEHNR, CDR2 FQNEAQ (reference sequence).

The chain carries TRBV9 and TRBJ1-2, with 8 bases identical to TRBD1. J was trimmed by 7 bases and V by 4 bases; bases with no gene match: 18. Germline V gives CDR1 SGDLS, CDR2 YYNGEE. The CDR3 has 17 amino acids. DNA of the CDR3: TGTGCCAGCAGCCCCCCCGAGGACAGGGACCTATCTAGTGGCTACACCTTC. Residues: CASSPPEDRDLSSGYTF.

V is TRBV11-3 and J is TRBJ2-1; possibly TRBD2 for D (6 bases). This CDR3 contains 15 residues. Germline V lookup: CDR1 SGHNT, CDR2 YENEEA. The V end lost 0 bases, the J end lost 9 bases, and 15 bases lay between the germline ends. The CDR3 bases are TGTGCCAGCAGCTTAGAGGCACGAGGAGGGATTGAGCAGTTCTTC. Translating it yields CASSLEARGGIEQFF. Full variable domain (outside the CDR3, taken from reference TRBV11-3 and TRBJ2-1): EAGVVQSPRYKIIEKKQPVAFWCNPISGHNTLYWYLQNLGQGPELLIRYENEEAVDDSQLPKDRFSAERLKGVDSTLKIQPAELGDSAVYLCASSLEARGGIEQFFGPGTRLTVL.

This clone showed up just a few times. The V call is TRBV7-8, the J call TRBJ1-1; D may be TRBD1 (6 bases). Germline V gives CDR1 SGHVS, CDR2 FQNEAQ. V was pared by 6 bases and J by 0 bases, with 17 bases between. The CDR3 covers 16 residues. CDR3 protein: CASRLRAGTLNTEAFF. Here the CDR3 DNA reads TGTGCCAGCAGGCTAAGGGCTGGGACACTGAACACTGAAGCTTTCTTT.

This chain links TRBV19 with TRBJ2-3; D is unresolved. CDR1 and CDR2 (germline): LNHDA, SQIVND (reference sequence). The V gene lost 6 bases and the J gene lost 4 bases, with 14 bases spanning the gap. The CDR3 covers 14 residues. CDR3 loop: CASSSRGDADTQYF. CDR3 DNA: TGTGCCAGTAGCTCGAGAGGAGATGCAGATACGCAGTATTTT.

This clone was observed a single time. The chain recombines TRBV19 with TRBJ2-2, with 9 nucleotides matching TRBD2. CDR3 length: 16 amino acids. CDR1 is LNHDA, CDR2 SQIVND, per germline (reference sequence). Losses at the gene ends were 3 bases for V and 6 bases for J; bases not matched to a gene: 8. DNA of the CDR3: TGTGCCAGTAGTATGCGACTAGCGGAAGAAGCCGGGGAGCTGTTTTTT. Translation: CASSMRLAEEAGELFF.

Comments on this clone: This CDR3 is also generated by other DNA sequences in the sample. The chain joins TRBV7-9 to TRBJ1-2; D may be TRBD1 (6 bases). This CDR3 contains 14 residues. Germline lookup yields CDR1 SEHNR and CDR2 FQNEAQ (reference sequence). V shed 5 bases and J shed 6 bases, with 16 bases lying between them. The CDR3: CASSERQGRDGYTF. As DNA, the CDR3 is TGTGCCAGCAGCGAAAGGCAGGGGCGCGATGGCTACACCTTC. The whole variable domain, remainder taken from reference TRBV7-9 and TRBJ1-2, is DTGVSQNPRHKITKRGQNVTFRCDPISEHNRLYWYRQTLGQGPEFLTYFQNEAQLEKSRLLSDRFSAERPKGSFSTLEIQRTEQGDSAMYLCASSERQGRDGYTFGSGTRLTVV.

The rearrangement uses TRBV19 and TRBJ2-7, with 8 positions matching TRBD2. CDR1 LNHDA and CDR2 SQIVND come from the germline V gene (reference sequence). The V segment lost 8 bases and the J segment 1 base; nucleotides outside the gene matches: 13. The CDR3 consists of 16 residues. DNA for the CDR3: TGTGCCAGTGCCTCGGGGGGGGACTCCTATTCCTACGAGCAGTACTTC. This encodes CASASGGDSYSYEQYF.

The chain links TRBV18 to TRBJ1-2; D perhaps matches TRBD1 (5 bases). V was cut by 4 bases and J by 6 bases, with 21 bases left in between. Per germline, CDR1 KGHSH and CDR2 LQKENI. The CDR3 consists of 16 residues. This CDR3 reads CASSQRQPLLGDGYTF. In DNA form, the CDR3 reads TGTGCCAGCTCACAAAGACAGCCCCTGTTAGGAGATGGCTACACCTTC.

The CDR3 DNA sequence: TGTGCCAGCAGTAGACCGGGACTAGCAAATGAGCAGTTCTTC. Protein: CASSRPGLANEQFF. The chain links TRBV6-5 to TRBJ2-1; the match to TRBD2 covers 9 bases. This CDR3 spans 14 amino acids. The V gene end was trimmed by 5 bases and the J gene end by 7 bases; junction bases not matched to a gene: 6. The germline V gene has CDR1 MNHEY and CDR2 SVGAGI.

The chain employs TRBV19 and TRBJ2-3, with 9 nucleotides matching TRBD1. Trimming took 7 bases from V and 2 from J; bases not matched to a gene: 7. Germline V gene data show CDR1 as LNHDA and CDR2 as SQIVND (reference sequence). This CDR3 contains 15 residues. CDR3 bases: TGTGCCAGTAAGGACAGGGGCATATTCACAGATACGCAGTATTTT. Translating it yields CASKDRGIFTDTQYF.

In this sample, this clone turned up a few times. V usage is TRBV7-9 and J usage is TRBJ2-7, with a weak D call TRBD2 (5 bases). Deletions cut 5 bases from V and 5 bases from J, with 19 bases between. The V gene's germline CDR1 is SEHNR and CDR2 FQNEAQ (reference sequence). The length of the CDR3 is 15 residues. The chain's CDR3 is CASSPHSANEDEQYF. The CDR3 nucleotides read TGTGCCAGCAGCCCCCATAGCGCGAATGAGGACGAGCAGTACTTC.

This rearrangement joins TRBV7-2 to TRBJ2-5; 9 bases map to TRBD1. Germline V gene sequence: CDR1 SGHTA, CDR2 FQGNSA. The V segment lost 1 base and the J segment 5 bases; nucleotides outside the gene matches: 8. The CDR3 length is 16 residues. CDR3: CASSLGYADRGETQYF. The CDR3 DNA sequence: TGTGCCAGCAGCTTAGGCTATGCGGACAGGGGTGAGACCCAGTACTTC.

Here the CDR3 reads CASSLTSGRIWSTDTQYF. Here the CDR3 DNA reads TGTGCCAGCAGCCTGACTAGCGGGAGGATATGGAGCACAGATACGCAGTATTTT. This chain uses TRBV7-9 with TRBJ2-3; 13 bases agree with TRBD2. This CDR3 comprises 18 residues. Germline V CDR1 and CDR2: SEHNR, FQNEAQ (reference sequence). The V gene end was trimmed by 5 bases and the J gene end by 0 bases; junction bases not matched to a gene: 8.

In this sample, this clone turned up a few times. The chain uses TRBV18 and TRBJ1-4; 8 positions match TRBD1. The CDR3 length is 15 residues. The germline gives CDR1 KGHSH, CDR2 LQKENI. With V trimmed by 2 bases and J by 5 bases, 4 bases remained unmatched. CDR3 nucleotides: TGTGCCAGCTCACCATCTGACAGGGGAAATGAAAAACTGTTTTTT. It specifies CASSPSDRGNEKLFF.